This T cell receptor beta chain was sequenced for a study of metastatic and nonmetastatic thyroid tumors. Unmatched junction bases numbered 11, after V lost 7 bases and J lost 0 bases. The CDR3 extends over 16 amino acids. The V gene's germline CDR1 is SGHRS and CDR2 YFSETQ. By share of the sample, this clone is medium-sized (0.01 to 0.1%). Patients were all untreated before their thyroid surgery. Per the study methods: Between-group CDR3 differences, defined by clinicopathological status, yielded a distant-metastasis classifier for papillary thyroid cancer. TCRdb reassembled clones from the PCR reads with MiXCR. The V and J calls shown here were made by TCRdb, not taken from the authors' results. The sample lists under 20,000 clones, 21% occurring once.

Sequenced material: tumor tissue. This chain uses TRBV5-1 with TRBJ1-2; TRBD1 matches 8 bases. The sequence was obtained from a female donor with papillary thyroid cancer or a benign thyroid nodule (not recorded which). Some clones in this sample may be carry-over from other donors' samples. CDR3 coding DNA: TGCGCCAGCCATTCCGGACAGGGCGGCTCTAACTATGGCTACACCTTC. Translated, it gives CASHSGQGGSNYGYTF.